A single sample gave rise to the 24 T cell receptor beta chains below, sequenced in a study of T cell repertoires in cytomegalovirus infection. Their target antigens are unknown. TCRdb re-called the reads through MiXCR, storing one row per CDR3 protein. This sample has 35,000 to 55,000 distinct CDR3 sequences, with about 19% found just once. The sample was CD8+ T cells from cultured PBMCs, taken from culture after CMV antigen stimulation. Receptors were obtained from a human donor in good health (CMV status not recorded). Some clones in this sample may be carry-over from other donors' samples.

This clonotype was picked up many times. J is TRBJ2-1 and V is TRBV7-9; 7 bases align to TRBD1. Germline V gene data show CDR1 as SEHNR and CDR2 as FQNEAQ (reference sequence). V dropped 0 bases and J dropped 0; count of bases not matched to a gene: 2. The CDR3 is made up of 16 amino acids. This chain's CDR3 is CASSLAQGVSYNEQFF. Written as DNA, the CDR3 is TGTGCCAGCAGCTTAGCGCAGGGGGTCTCCTACAATGAGCAGTTCTTC.

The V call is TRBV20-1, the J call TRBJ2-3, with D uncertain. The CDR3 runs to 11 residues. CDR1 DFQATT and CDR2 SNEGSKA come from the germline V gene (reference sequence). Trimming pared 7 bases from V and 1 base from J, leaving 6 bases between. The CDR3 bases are TGCAGTGGTCGGGGCACAGATACGCAGTATTTT. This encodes CSGRGTDTQYF.

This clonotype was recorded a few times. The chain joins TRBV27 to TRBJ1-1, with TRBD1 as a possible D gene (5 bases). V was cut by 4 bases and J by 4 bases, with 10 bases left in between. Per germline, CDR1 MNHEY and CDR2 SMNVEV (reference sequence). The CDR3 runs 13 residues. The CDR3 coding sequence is TGTGCCAGCAGTTCAGGGTTTGGCACTGAAGCTTTCTTT. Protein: CASSSGFGTEAFF.

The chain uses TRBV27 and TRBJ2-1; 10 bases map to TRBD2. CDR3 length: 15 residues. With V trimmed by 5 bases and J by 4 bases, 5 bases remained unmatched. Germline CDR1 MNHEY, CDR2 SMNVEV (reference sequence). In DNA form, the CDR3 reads TGTGCCAGCAGTACAGAGGGACTAGCGTACAATGAGCAGTTCTTC. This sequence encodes CASSTEGLAYNEQFF.

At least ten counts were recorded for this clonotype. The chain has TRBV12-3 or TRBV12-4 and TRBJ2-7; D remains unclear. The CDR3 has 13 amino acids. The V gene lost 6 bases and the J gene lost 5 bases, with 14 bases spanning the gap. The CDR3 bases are TGTGCCAGCAGCCCCGCCTGGGCGGACGAGCAGTACTTC. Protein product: CASSPAWADEQYF.

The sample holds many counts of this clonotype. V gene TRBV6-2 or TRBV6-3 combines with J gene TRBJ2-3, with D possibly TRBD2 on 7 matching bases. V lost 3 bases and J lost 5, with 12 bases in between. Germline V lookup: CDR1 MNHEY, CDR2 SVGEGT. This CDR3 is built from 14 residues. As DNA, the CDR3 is TGTGCCAGCAGTTATACGGGGGGCCTAGATACGCAGTATTTT. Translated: CASSYTGGLDTQYF.

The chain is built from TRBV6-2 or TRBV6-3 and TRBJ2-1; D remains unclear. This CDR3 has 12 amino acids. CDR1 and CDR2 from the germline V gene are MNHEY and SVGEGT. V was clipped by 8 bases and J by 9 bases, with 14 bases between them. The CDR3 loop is CASLTGGTEQFF. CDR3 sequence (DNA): TGTGCCAGCTTAACTGGCGGTACTGAGCAGTTCTTC.

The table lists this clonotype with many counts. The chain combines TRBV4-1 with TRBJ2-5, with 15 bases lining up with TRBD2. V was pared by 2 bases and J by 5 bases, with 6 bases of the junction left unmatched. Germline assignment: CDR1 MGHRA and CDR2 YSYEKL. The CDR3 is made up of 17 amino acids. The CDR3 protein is CASSQSGLAGGPETQYF. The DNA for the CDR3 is TGCGCCAGCAGCCAATCCGGACTAGCGGGAGGGCCGGAGACCCAGTACTTC.

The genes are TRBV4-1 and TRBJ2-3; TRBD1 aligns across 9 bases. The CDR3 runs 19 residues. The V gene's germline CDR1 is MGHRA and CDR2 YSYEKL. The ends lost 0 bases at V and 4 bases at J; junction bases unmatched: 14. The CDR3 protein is CASSQDLFAGQGFADTQYF. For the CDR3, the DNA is TGCGCCAGCAGCCAAGATCTTTTTGCGGGACAGGGTTTCGCAGATACGCAGTATTTT.

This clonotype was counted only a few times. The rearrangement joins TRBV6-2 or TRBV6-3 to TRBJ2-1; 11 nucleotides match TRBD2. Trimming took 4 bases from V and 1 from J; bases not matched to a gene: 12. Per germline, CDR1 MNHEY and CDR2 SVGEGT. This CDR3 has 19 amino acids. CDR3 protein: CASSFGTSGPERSYNEQFF. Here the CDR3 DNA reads TGTGCCAGCAGTTTCGGGACTAGCGGCCCGGAGCGGTCCTACAATGAGCAGTTCTTC.

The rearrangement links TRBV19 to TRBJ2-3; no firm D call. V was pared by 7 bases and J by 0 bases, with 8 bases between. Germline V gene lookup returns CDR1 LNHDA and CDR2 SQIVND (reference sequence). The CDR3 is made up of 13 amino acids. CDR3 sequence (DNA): TGTGCCAGTAATTTAGTGAGCACAGATACGCAGTATTTT. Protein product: CASNLVSTDTQYF. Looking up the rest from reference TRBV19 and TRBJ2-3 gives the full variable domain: DGGITQSPKYLFRKEGQNVTLSCEQNLNHDAMYWYRQDPGQGLRLIYYSQIVNDFQKGDIAEGYSVSREKKESFPLTVTSAQKNPTAFYLCASNLVSTDTQYFGPGTRLTVL.

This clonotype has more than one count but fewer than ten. This CDR3 reads CASQRGPDGYTF. Here the CDR3 DNA reads TGTGCCAGCCAGCGGGGCCCCGATGGCTACACCTTC. V and J are TRBV6-2 or TRBV6-3 and TRBJ1-2, with a possible D match to TRBD1 (5 bases). The V end lost 8 bases, the J end lost 6 bases, and 13 bases lay between the germline ends. Per the germline V gene, CDR1 is MNHEY and CDR2 is SVGEGT. CDR3 length: 12 amino acids.

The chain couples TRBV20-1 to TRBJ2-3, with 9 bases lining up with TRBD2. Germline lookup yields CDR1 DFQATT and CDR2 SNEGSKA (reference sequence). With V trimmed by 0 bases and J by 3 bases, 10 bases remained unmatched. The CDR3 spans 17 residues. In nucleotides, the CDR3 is TGCAGTGCTAGAGATCGGGGTAGCGGGAGAGTAACAGATACGCAGTATTTT. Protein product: CSARDRGSGRVTDTQYF.

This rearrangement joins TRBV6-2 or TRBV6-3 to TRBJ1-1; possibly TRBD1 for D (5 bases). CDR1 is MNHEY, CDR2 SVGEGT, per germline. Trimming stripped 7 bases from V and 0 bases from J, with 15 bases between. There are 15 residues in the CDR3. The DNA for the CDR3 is TGTGCCAGCACTAAACCGGCAGGGCTGAACACTGAAGCTTTCTTT. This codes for CASTKPAGLNTEAFF.

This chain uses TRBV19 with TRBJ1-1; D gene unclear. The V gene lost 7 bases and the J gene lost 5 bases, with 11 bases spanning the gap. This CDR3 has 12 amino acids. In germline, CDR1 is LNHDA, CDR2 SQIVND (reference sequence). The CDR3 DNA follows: TGTGCCAGTAATGATTGGAAGACTGAAGCTTTCTTT. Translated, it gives CASNDWKTEAFF.

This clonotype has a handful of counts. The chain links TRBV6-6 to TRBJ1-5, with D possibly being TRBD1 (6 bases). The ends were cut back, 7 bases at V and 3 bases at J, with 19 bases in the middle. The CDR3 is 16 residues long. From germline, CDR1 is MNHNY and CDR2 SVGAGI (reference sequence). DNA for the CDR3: TGTGCCAGCACCGATCTTCCCACAGGGTACAATCAGCCCCAGCATTTT. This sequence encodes CASTDLPTGYNQPQHF.

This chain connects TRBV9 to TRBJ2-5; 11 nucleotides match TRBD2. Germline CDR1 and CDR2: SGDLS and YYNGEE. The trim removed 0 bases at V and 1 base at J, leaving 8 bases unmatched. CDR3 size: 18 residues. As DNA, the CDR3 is TGTGCCAGCAGCGTAGATCAAACTAGCGGGGGATTCCAAGAGACCCAGTACTTC. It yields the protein CASSVDQTSGGFQETQYF.

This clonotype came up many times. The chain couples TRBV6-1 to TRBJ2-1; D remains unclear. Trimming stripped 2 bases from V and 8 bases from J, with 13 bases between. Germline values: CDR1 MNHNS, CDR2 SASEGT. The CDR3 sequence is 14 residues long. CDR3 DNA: TGTGCCAGCAGTGAACCCCAGACAAGGTATGAGCAGTTCTTC. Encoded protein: CASSEPQTRYEQFF.

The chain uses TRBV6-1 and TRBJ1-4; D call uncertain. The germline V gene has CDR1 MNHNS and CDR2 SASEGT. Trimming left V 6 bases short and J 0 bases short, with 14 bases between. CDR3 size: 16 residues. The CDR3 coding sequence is TGTGCCAGCAGCCCCAATCCGTTTTCAACTAATGAAAAACTGTTTTTT. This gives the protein CASSPNPFSTNEKLFF.

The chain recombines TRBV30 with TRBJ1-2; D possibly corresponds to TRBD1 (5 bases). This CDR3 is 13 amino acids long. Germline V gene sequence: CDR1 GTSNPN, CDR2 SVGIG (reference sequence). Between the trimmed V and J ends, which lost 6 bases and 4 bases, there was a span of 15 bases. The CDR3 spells CACGDFNSYGYTF. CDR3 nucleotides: TGTGCCTGTGGGGACTTCAACTCCTATGGCTACACCTTC.

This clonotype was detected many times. CDR3: CASSSFLAGGEDTQYF. The CDR3 bases are TGTGCCAGCAGTTCGTTCCTAGCGGGGGGAGAAGATACGCAGTATTTT. This chain links TRBV12-3 or TRBV12-4 with TRBJ2-3, with 11 bases that match TRBD2. This CDR3 contains 16 residues. With V trimmed by 4 bases and J by 5 bases, 8 bases remained unmatched.

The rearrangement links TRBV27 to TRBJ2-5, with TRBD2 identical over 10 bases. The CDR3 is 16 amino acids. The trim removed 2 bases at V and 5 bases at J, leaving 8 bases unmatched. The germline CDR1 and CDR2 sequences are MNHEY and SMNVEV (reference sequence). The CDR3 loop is CASSLGRAGGGETQYF. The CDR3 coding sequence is TGTGCCAGCAGTTTAGGTCGAGCGGGAGGGGGGGAGACCCAGTACTTC.

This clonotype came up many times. This CDR3 is CSAWTAGNQPQHF. CDR3 coding DNA: TGCAGTGCCTGGACAGCGGGCAATCAGCCCCAGCATTTT. The V and J genes are TRBV20-1 and TRBJ1-5, with a tentative D call TRBD1 (6 bases). The CDR3 runs 13 residues. Trimming took off 6 bases at V and 2 bases at J, with 11 bases between the two ends. CDR1 DFQATT and CDR2 SNEGSKA come from the germline V gene (reference sequence).

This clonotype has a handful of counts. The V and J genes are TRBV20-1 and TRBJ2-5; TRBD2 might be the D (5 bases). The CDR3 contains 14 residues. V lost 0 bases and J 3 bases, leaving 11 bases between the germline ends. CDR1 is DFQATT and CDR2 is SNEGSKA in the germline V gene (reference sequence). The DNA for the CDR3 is TGCAGTGCTAGAGATTTCAGCGGTGAAGAGACCCAGTACTTC. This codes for CSARDFSGEETQYF.